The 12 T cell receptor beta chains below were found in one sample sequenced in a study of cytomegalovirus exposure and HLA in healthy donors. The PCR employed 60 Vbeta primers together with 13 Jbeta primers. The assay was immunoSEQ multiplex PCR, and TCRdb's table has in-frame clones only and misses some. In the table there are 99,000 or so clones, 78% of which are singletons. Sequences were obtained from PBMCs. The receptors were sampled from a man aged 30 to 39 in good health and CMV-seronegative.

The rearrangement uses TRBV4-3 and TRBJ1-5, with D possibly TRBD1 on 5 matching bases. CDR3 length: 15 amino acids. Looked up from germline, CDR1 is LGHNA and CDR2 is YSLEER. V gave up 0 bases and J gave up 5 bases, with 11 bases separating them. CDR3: CASSQEGSGDQPQHF. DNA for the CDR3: TGCGCCAGCAGCCAAGAGGGTTCGGGGGATCAGCCCCAGCATTTT.

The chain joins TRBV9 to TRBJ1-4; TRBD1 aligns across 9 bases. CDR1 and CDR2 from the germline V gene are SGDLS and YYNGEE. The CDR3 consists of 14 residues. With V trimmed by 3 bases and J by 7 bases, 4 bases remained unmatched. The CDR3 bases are TGTGCCAGCAGCGCGAGACAGGGGGGTGAAAAACTGTTTTTT. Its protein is CASSARQGGEKLFF.

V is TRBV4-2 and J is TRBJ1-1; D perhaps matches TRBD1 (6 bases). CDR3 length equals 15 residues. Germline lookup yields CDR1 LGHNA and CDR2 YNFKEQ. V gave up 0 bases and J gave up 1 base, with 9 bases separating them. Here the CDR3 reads CASSQEGDKNTEAFF. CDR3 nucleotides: TGTGCCAGCAGCCAAGAGGGGGACAAGAACACTGAAGCTTTCTTT.

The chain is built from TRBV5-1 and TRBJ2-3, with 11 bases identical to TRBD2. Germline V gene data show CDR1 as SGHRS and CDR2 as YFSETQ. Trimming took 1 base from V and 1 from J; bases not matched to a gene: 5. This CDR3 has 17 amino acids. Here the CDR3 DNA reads TGCGCCAGCAGCTTGACTCCGACTAGCGGGGGCACAGATACGCAGTATTTT. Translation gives CASSLTPTSGGTDTQYF.

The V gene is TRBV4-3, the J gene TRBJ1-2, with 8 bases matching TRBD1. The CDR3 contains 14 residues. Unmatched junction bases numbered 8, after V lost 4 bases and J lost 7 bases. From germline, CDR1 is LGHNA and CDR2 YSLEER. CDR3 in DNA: TGCGCCAGCAGCCGAGGACAGGGAGGGAGTGGCTACACCTTC. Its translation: CASSRGQGGSGYTF.

The CDR3 bases are TGTGCCAGTAGTATCCGGGAAGGCCAGCCCCAGCATTTT. It is translated as CASSIREGQPQHF. V is TRBV19 and J is TRBJ1-5, with D unclear. Germline assignment: CDR1 LNHDA and CDR2 SQIVND (reference sequence). V dropped 3 bases and J dropped 7 bases, with 10 bases sitting between them. The CDR3 runs 13 residues.

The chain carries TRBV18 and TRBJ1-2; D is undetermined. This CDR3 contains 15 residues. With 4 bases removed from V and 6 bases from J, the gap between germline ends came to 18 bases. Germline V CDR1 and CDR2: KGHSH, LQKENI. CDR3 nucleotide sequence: TGTGCCAGCTCACAACAGCAAGCAGGCGGGGATGGCTACACCTTC. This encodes CASSQQQAGGDGYTF. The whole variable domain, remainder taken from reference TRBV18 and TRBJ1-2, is NAGVMQNPRHLVRRRGQEARLRCSPMKGHSHVYWYRQLPEEGLKFMVYLQKENIIDESGMPKERFSAEFPKEGPSILRIQQVVRGDSAAYFCASSQQQAGGDGYTFGSGTRLTVV.

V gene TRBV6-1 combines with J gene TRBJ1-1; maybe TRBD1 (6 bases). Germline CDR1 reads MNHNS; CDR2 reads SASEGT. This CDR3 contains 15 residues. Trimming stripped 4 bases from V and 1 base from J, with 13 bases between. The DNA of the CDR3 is TGTGCCAGCAGTGTCAACAGGGTTTCGAACACTGAAGCTTTCTTT. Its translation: CASSVNRVSNTEAFF.

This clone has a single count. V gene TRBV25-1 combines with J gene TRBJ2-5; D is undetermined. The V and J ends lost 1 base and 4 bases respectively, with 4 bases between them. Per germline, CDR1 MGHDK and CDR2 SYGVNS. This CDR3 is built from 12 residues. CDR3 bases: TGTGCCAGCAGTGAATTCCGAGAGACCCAGTACTTC. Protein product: CASSEFRETQYF.

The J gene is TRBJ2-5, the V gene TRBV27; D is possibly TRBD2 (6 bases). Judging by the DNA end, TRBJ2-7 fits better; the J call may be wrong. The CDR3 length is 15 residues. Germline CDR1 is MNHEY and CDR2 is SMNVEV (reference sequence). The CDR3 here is CASSFQFRGYYEQYF. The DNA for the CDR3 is TGTGCCAGCAGTTTCCAGTTCCGGGGGTACTACGAGCAGTACTTC.

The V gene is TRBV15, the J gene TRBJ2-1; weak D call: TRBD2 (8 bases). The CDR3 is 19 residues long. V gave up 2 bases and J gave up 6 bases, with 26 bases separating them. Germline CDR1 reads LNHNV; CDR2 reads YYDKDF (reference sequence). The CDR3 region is CATSRPGGTSDARLNEQFF. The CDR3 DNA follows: TGTGCCACCAGCAGACCAGGGGGGACTAGTGATGCCCGCCTCAATGAGCAGTTCTTC.

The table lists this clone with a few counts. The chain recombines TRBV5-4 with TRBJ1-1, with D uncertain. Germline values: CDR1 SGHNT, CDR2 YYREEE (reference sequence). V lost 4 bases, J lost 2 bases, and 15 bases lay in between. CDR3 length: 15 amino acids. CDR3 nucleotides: TGTGCCAGCAGCGTGGTGGGCCCCTTCAACACTGAAGCTTTCTTT. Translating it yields CASSVVGPFNTEAFF.